The 28 T cell receptor beta chains below all came from one sample that was sequenced in a study of blood T cell repertoires in COVID-19. Libraries were prepared by immunoSEQ multiplex PCR; TCRdb keeps only in-frame clonotypes and omits some of them. The sample yields tens of thousands of clones, roughly 87% seen once. The sequencing sample was made of peripheral blood. The receptors were sampled from a human donor in a cohort sampled during active COVID-19.

The V and J genes are TRBV5-1 and TRBJ2-5; D call uncertain. This CDR3 is built from 14 residues. CDR1 and CDR2 (germline): SGHRS, YFSETQ. V lost 0 bases and J lost 3, with 9 bases in between. Here the CDR3 DNA reads TGCGCCAGCAGCTTGGAGGCAGGCGAAGAGACCCAGTACTTC. It translates to CASSLEAGEETQYF.

The chain carries TRBV2 and TRBJ2-3; TRBD2 matches at 12 bases. This CDR3 is 16 amino acids long. V shed 4 bases and J 4 bases; nucleotides not matched to a gene: 6. CDR1 is SNHLY, CDR2 FYNNEI, per germline. The CDR3 sequence is CASSVRTSGTADTQYF. The CDR3 region has the DNA TGTGCCAGCAGTGTGAGGACTAGCGGGACGGCAGATACGCAGTATTTT.

The chain uses TRBV28 and TRBJ1-6; D perhaps matches TRBD1 (5 bases). The CDR3 runs 14 residues. Between the trimmed V and J ends, which lost 3 bases and 6 bases, there was a span of 9 bases. The V gene's germline CDR1 is MDHEN and CDR2 SYDVKM. The CDR3, as DNA: TGTGCCAGCAGTTTGGGACTGCGTAATTCACCCCTCCACTTT. Protein: CASSLGLRNSPLHF.

This chain uses TRBV9 with TRBJ2-2; weak D call: TRBD2 (6 bases). The V end was cut by 0 bases, the J end by 5 bases, with 11 bases between. Germline lookup yields CDR1 SGDLS and CDR2 YYNGEE. This CDR3 has 15 residues. The CDR3 loop is CASSVGASVTGELFF. For the CDR3, the DNA is TGTGCCAGCAGCGTAGGGGCTAGCGTGACCGGGGAGCTGTTTTTT.

This clone was seen more than once but under ten times. This chain links TRBV27 with TRBJ2-7, with 8 positions matching TRBD1. Germline V gene sequence: CDR1 MNHEY, CDR2 SMNVEV (reference sequence). The J segment lost 4 bases and the V segment lost 2 bases, leaving 7 bases of the junction unmatched. The CDR3 totals 15 residues. The CDR3 is CASSLTGQGKYEQYF. As DNA, the CDR3 is TGTGCCAGCAGTTTAACCGGACAGGGCAAATACGAGCAGTACTTC.

This rearrangement joins TRBV19 to TRBJ2-1; 7 bases are a match to TRBD2. With V trimmed by 10 bases and J by 0 bases, 9 bases remained unmatched. The CDR3 runs to 15 residues. Germline lookup yields CDR1 LNHDA and CDR2 SQIVND (reference sequence). In DNA, the CDR3 is TGTGCCACTAGAAGAGCGGGGAGCTCCTACAATGAGCAGTTCTTC. This gives the protein CATRRAGSSYNEQFF.

In DNA form, the CDR3 reads TGCGCCAGCAGCTCCGGGGGGTCGGGGCGTGAGCAGTTCTTC. This translates into CASSSGGSGREQFF. The J gene is TRBJ2-1, the V gene TRBV5-1; 7 nucleotides line up with TRBD2. V shed 3 bases, J shed 9 bases, and the junction held 9 bases outside the gene matches. This CDR3 has 14 amino acids. Per germline, CDR1 SGHRS and CDR2 YFSETQ. Using reference TRBV5-1 and TRBJ2-1 for the parts outside the CDR3, the full variable domain is KAGVTQTPRYLIKTRGQQVTLSCSPISGHRSVSWYQQTPGQGLQFLFEYFSETQRNKGNFPGRFSGRQFSNSRSEMNVSTLELGDSALYLCASSSGGSGREQFFGPGTRLTVL.

This sequence joins TRBV12-3 or TRBV12-4 and TRBJ1-1; no clear D gene. CDR3 length equals 13 residues. Trimming removed 1 base at V and 3 bases at J, with 6 bases between. This CDR3 reads CASSLDRYTEAFF. The CDR3 DNA follows: TGTGCCAGCAGTTTAGACCGGTACACTGAAGCTTTCTTT.

This sequence joins TRBV5-1 and TRBJ2-3; 7 bases map to TRBD2. The junction had 7 bases not matched to a gene; V was cut back by 4 bases and J by 5 bases. Germline-derived CDR1 and CDR2 are SGHRS and YFSETQ. The CDR3 is made up of 14 amino acids. CDR3 DNA sequence: TGCGCCAGCAGCCCCTCGGGGGGAGAAGATACGCAGTATTTT. Its translation: CASSPSGGEDTQYF.

V gene TRBV5-1 combines with J gene TRBJ1-3; 8 positions agree with TRBD1. The germline V gene encodes CDR1 SGHRS and CDR2 YFSETQ. V lost 4 bases, J lost 4 bases, and 7 bases stayed unmatched. This CDR3 comprises 15 residues. The CDR3 sequence: CASSQRTGLGNTIYF. The CDR3 bases are TGCGCCAGCAGCCAGAGGACAGGGCTCGGAAACACCATATATTTT.

This chain connects TRBV5-1 to TRBJ2-3; tentatively, D is TRBD1 (6 bases). The CDR3 is 16 amino acids. V lost 0 bases and J 0 bases, leaving 11 bases between the germline ends. Germline V gene data show CDR1 as SGHRS and CDR2 as YFSETQ. This chain's CDR3 is CASSLGTAMSTDTQYF. For the CDR3, the DNA is TGCGCCAGCAGCTTGGGGACAGCAATGAGCACAGATACGCAGTATTTT.

The chain links TRBV13 to TRBJ2-3, with 9 bases matching TRBD1. The CDR3 is made up of 16 amino acids. The V gene's germline CDR1 is PRHDT and CDR2 FYEKMQ (reference sequence). Trimming at V came to 3 bases and at J to 6 bases, leaving 10 bases not matched to a gene. The CDR3 DNA reads as TGTGCCAGCAGCTTCCTACAGGGGGCCCTTGTGGATACGCAGTATTTT. Protein sequence: CASSFLQGALVDTQYF. Variable domain in full (rest from reference TRBV13 and TRBJ2-3): AAGVIQSPRHLIKEKRETATLKCYPIPRHDTVYWYQQGPGQDPQFLISFYEKMQSDKGSIPDRFSAQQFSDYHSELNMSSLELGDSALYFCASSFLQGALVDTQYFGPGTRLTVL.

The chain couples TRBV6-5 to TRBJ2-1; possible D gene TRBD2, 6 bases. This CDR3 spans 15 amino acids. Trimming removed 6 bases at V and 4 bases at J, with 16 bases between. CDR1 MNHEY and CDR2 SVGAGI come from the germline V gene. CDR3 in amino acids: CASSPPGTFYNEQFF. The CDR3 DNA is TGTGCCAGCAGCCCCCCGGGGACTTTTTACAATGAGCAGTTCTTC.

The V call is TRBV27, the J call TRBJ2-1; 8 bases agree with TRBD2. The CDR3 consists of 14 residues. The V segment lost 2 bases and the J segment 7 bases; nucleotides outside the gene matches: 4. Germline V gene data show CDR1 as MNHEY and CDR2 as SMNVEV (reference sequence). The CDR3 sequence: CASSLGGRWNEQFF. The CDR3 nucleotides read TGTGCCAGCAGTTTAGGCGGGAGGTGGAATGAGCAGTTCTTC.

CDR3: CASSARGGSYNEQFF. CDR3 DNA sequence: TGTGCCAGCAGTGCCCGGGGAGGATCCTACAATGAGCAGTTCTTC. The genes are TRBV2 and TRBJ2-1; weak D call: TRBD2 (6 bases). The V gene lost 4 bases and the J gene lost 1 base, with 11 bases spanning the gap. Germline values: CDR1 SNHLY, CDR2 FYNNEI. CDR3 size: 15 residues.

V and J are TRBV2 and TRBJ1-2; D is unclear. V lost 3 bases to trimming and J lost 8 bases, with 16 bases between them. This CDR3 contains 14 residues. From germline, CDR1 is SNHLY and CDR2 FYNNEI. CDR3 protein: CASSDSRGASGYTF. Here the CDR3 DNA reads TGTGCCAGCAGTGACAGCCGGGGAGCGAGCGGCTACACCTTC. The full variable domain, in which reference TRBV2 and TRBJ1-2 provide the parts outside the CDR3, is EPEVTQTPSHQVTQMGQEVILRCVPISNHLYFYWYRQILGQKVEFLVSFYNNEISEKSEIFDDQFSVERPDGSNFTLKIRSTKLEDSAMYFCASSDSRGASGYTFGSGTRLTVV.

The V gene is TRBV9, the J gene TRBJ2-1; TRBD2 matches at 8 bases. Germline V gives CDR1 SGDLS, CDR2 YYNGEE. V was pared by 2 bases and J by 4 bases, with 2 bases of the junction left unmatched. The CDR3 extends over 14 amino acids. CDR3 bases: TGTGCCAGCAGCGTCCGGGAGGGTTACAATGAGCAGTTCTTC. Residues: CASSVREGYNEQFF. The complete variable domain, with remaining parts taken from reference TRBV9 and TRBJ2-1, reads DSGVTQTPKHLITATGQRVTLRCSPRSGDLSVYWYQQSLDQGLQFLIQYYNGEERAKGNILERFSAQQFPDLHSELNLSSLELGDSALYFCASSVREGYNEQFFGPGTRLTVL.

The chain links TRBV11-2 to TRBJ1-1; D call uncertain. The germline gives CDR1 SGHAT, CDR2 FQNNGV. The CDR3 length is 13 residues. Trimming pared 5 bases from V and 7 bases from J, leaving 14 bases between. The CDR3 DNA is TGTGCCAGCAGCCCGAGCCGGGTAGGTGAAGCTTTCTTT. It translates to CASSPSRVGEAFF.

The J gene is TRBJ2-1, the V gene TRBV5-4; 11 bases are shared with TRBD2. The CDR3 consists of 16 residues. V was pared by 1 base and J by 6 bases, with 6 bases of the junction left unmatched. Germline V gene lookup returns CDR1 SGHNT and CDR2 YYREEE (reference sequence). CDR3 sequence: CASSLTSGGWGNEQFF. CDR3 DNA sequence: TGTGCCAGCAGCTTGACTAGCGGGGGATGGGGCAATGAGCAGTTCTTC.

This sequence joins TRBV4-1 and TRBJ1-5; tentative D call: TRBD1 (5 bases). This CDR3 contains 17 residues. Trimming pared 5 bases from V and 4 bases from J, leaving 21 bases between. Per the germline V gene, CDR1 is MGHRA and CDR2 is YSYEKL. The chain's CDR3 is CASSDLPGGIGNQPQHF. CDR3 coding DNA: TGCGCCAGCAGCGACCTCCCGGGGGGAATAGGGAATCAGCCCCAGCATTTT.

The chain combines TRBV11-2 with TRBJ2-1, with TRBD1 as a possible D gene (5 bases). V lost 1 base and J lost 6, with 13 bases in between. This CDR3 has 15 residues. CDR1 SGHAT and CDR2 FQNNGV come from the germline V gene. This chain's CDR3 is CASSLARGSFNEQFF. DNA of the CDR3: TGTGCCAGCAGCTTAGCTAGGGGTAGCTTCAATGAGCAGTTCTTC. The variable domain in full, with the rest retrieved from reference TRBV11-2 and TRBJ2-1, is EAGVAQSPRYKIIEKRQSVAFWCNPISGHATLYWYQQILGQGPKLLIQFQNNGVVDDSQLPKDRFSAERLKGVDSTLKIQPAKLEDSAVYLCASSLARGSFNEQFFGPGTRLTVL.

The chain carries TRBV30 and TRBJ2-1, with D perhaps TRBD2 (5 bases). V lost 3 bases to trimming and J lost 6 bases, with 9 bases between them. The germline V gene encodes CDR1 GTSNPN and CDR2 SVGIG (reference sequence). This CDR3 comprises 12 residues. Written as DNA, the CDR3 is TGTGCCTGGAGGGCGGCGGGCAATGAGCAGTTCTTC. Translation gives CAWRAAGNEQFF.

The count of this clone is one. The chain links TRBV28 to TRBJ2-5; 9 bases are a match to TRBD1. The germline V gene has CDR1 MDHEN and CDR2 SYDVKM. The CDR3 is 13 amino acids. V dropped 6 bases and J dropped 3; count of bases not matched to a gene: 2. CDR3 region: CASSGQGKETQYF. The DNA for the CDR3 is TGTGCCAGCAGCGGACAGGGGAAAGAGACCCAGTACTTC.

V gene TRBV29-1 combines with J gene TRBJ2-3, with D tentatively TRBD1 (5 bases). Germline CDR1 is SQVTM and CDR2 is ANQGSEA. The CDR3 is made up of 13 amino acids. Trimming cost V 4 bases and J 6 bases, with 14 bases left between them. CDR3 region: CSVGAGSLDTQYF. CDR3 bases: TGCAGCGTTGGGGCAGGGTCCCTCGATACGCAGTATTTT.

The chain has TRBV6-5 and TRBJ1-2, with 7 nucleotides matching TRBD1. Trimming at V came to 5 bases and at J to 6 bases, leaving 6 bases not matched to a gene. This CDR3 is built from 13 residues. The germline CDR1 and CDR2 sequences are MNHEY and SVGAGI. CDR3 protein: CASSPTGIHGYTF. CDR3 in DNA: TGTGCCAGCAGTCCGACAGGGATCCATGGCTACACCTTC.

The chain uses TRBV6-2 or TRBV6-3 and TRBJ2-7; 14 bases are a match to TRBD2. CDR1 and CDR2 (germline): MNHEY, SVGEGT. The CDR3 totals 15 residues. The trim removed 5 bases at V and 2 bases at J, leaving 2 bases unmatched. The CDR3 region is CASSPGLAGAYEQYF. The CDR3 DNA is TGTGCCAGCAGTCCGGGACTAGCGGGAGCCTACGAGCAGTACTTC.

The genes are TRBV28 and TRBJ2-7; D may be TRBD2 (5 bases). The CDR3 has 15 residues. In germline, CDR1 is MDHEN, CDR2 SYDVKM. Deletions cut 6 bases from V and 0 bases from J, with 15 bases between. CDR3 DNA sequence: TGTGCCAGCAGCGCCCCGGGAATGAGCTCCTACGAGCAGTACTTC. It specifies CASSAPGMSSYEQYF.

This chain joins TRBV13 and TRBJ2-7; weak D call: TRBD2 (6 bases). The germline gives CDR1 PRHDT, CDR2 FYEKMQ (reference sequence). The V and J ends lost 3 bases and 6 bases respectively, with 15 bases between them. The CDR3 extends over 14 amino acids. CDR3 region: CASSLFRGAGEQYF. In DNA, the CDR3 is TGTGCCAGCAGCTTGTTTAGGGGAGCGGGCGAGCAGTACTTC.